Sequencing of this T cell receptor beta chain was carried out in a study of blood T cells in healthy people across ages. Overall study findings and caveats: Naive CD4+ cells and diversity were both higher in long-lived donors than in aged donors.

V was pared by 2 bases and J by 4 bases, with 14 bases between. CDR1 is SQVTM and CDR2 is ANQGSEA in the germline V gene. The length of the CDR3 is 14 residues. Note on this clonotype: Its antigen is undetermined.

The second PCR ran about 7 to 12 cycles with a sample-barcoded 5' primer and J-beta primers. MiXCR, run by TCRdb on the 5' RACE reads, gives a single entry per CDR3 protein. The sample records 550,000 to 800,000 distinct CDR3 sequences, under 25% being singletons. The chain recombines TRBV29-1 with TRBJ2-5; the D call may be TRBD1 or TRBD2 (5 bases each). Sequencing input: blood. The sequence came from a man between 65 and 80 years old in good health. CDR3 in amino acids: CSVEKVGVGETQYF. As DNA, the CDR3 is TGCAGCGTTGAAAAGGTGGGGGTGGGAGAGACCCAGTACTTC.